The sequence of this T cell receptor beta chain was determined in a study of blood T cell repertoires in COVID-19. At the level of the study: Specimens from acute and convalescent COVID-19 originated in the United States, Italy and Spain. In each case, the material was cDNA or gDNA derived from T cells, B-cell-depleted T cells, or PBMCs.

Repertoires were generated with immunoSEQ multiplex PCR, while TCRdb's copy carries only in-frame clones and drops some. The table has under 350,000 clones, 85% to 90% seen once. Per germline, CDR1 SEHNR and CDR2 FQNEAQ (reference sequence). V was clipped by 2 bases and J by 2 bases, with 9 bases between them. The CDR3 is made up of 14 amino acids. Sequenced sample: peripheral blood. The chain carries TRBV7-9 and TRBJ1-2; D unclear. The TCR sequence derives from a middle-aged man with acute or convalescent COVID-19. This CDR3 is CASSLFEENYGYTF. The CDR3 DNA is TGTGCCAGCAGCTTATTTGAGGAAAACTATGGCTACACCTTC.